Listed here are 2 T cell receptor beta chains from one sample, sequenced in a study of cytomegalovirus exposure and HLA in healthy donors. A multiplex PCR was run with 60 Vbeta primers and 13 Jbeta primers. Measured with immunoSEQ multiplex PCR; TCRdb has only the in-frame clones, and not every one. Of approximately 280,000 clones in the sample, around nine tenths were seen once. Sequencing used PBMCs. The receptors come from a young woman in good health and CMV-seronegative.

This chain links TRBV27 with TRBJ1-6, with unresolved D. The CDR3 spans 15 residues. V was trimmed by 5 bases and J by 9 bases, leaving 17 bases between them. CDR1 is MNHEY and CDR2 is SMNVEV in the germline V gene (reference sequence). CDR3 nucleotides: TGTGCCAGCAGTCCACAGAGAGAGTATCGTTCACCCCTCCACTTT. It codes for CASSPQREYRSPLHF.

In the case of this clone: The junction departs from germline at one end; a sequencing error may be responsible. The genes are TRBV7-9 and TRBJ2-5; TRBD1 matches 7 bases. Germline V gives CDR1 SEHNR, CDR2 FQNEAQ (reference sequence). CDR3 length equals 16 residues. The CDR3 bases are TGTGCCGGCAGCCCACCTGGGCCAGGGGGATTTGAGACCCAGTACTTC. Its protein product is CAGSPPGPGGFETQYF.